These 5 T cell receptor beta chains originate from one sample sequenced in a study of early T cells in non-severe SARS-CoV-2 infection. MiXCR, run by TCRdb on the 5' RACE reads, gives a single entry per CDR3 protein. The table lists tens of thousands of distinct CDR3 sequences, around 17% of them singletons, with around 5% in the top ten. Sequencing used whole blood, obtained at baseline. The receptors derive from an adult who was a healthcare worker with PCR-confirmed SARS-CoV-2 infection or an uninfected control (not recorded which).

This chain joins TRBV12-3 or TRBV12-4 and TRBJ2-7, with D maybe TRBD2 (6 bases). V was clipped by 4 bases and J by 5 bases, with 15 bases between them. CDR3 length equals 14 residues. The CDR3 loop reads CASSYYGRMNEQYF. The CDR3 bases are TGTGCCAGCAGTTATTACGGGAGAATGAACGAGCAGTACTTC.

This chain joins TRBV12-3 or TRBV12-4 and TRBJ2-7, with 11 bases fitting TRBD1. V shed 6 bases and J 1 base; nucleotides not matched to a gene: 5. The CDR3 contains 15 residues. Here the CDR3 DNA reads TGTGCCAGCAGCCCGGACAGGGGGCCTTCCTACGAGCAGTACTTC. Encoded protein: CASSPDRGPSYEQYF.

This rearrangement joins TRBV28 to TRBJ2-7; 7 bases agree with TRBD1. Germline assignment: CDR1 MDHEN and CDR2 SYDVKM. The CDR3 sequence is 12 residues long. The V gene end was trimmed by 8 bases and the J gene end by 6 bases; junction bases not matched to a gene: 7. CDR3 protein: CASRQGSLEQYF. For the CDR3, the DNA is TGTGCCAGCCGACAGGGAAGCCTCGAGCAGTACTTC.

The chain has TRBV4-1 and TRBJ2-7, with D hard to call. V lost 1 base and J 7 bases, leaving 11 bases between the germline ends. Germline loops: CDR1 MGHRA, CDR2 YSYEKL. The CDR3 runs to 13 residues. CDR3 DNA: TGCGCCAGCAGCCAAGGACTGGCGAGAGAGCAGTACTTC. Protein sequence: CASSQGLAREQYF.

The rearrangement joins TRBV28 to TRBJ1-6, with a tentative D call TRBD1 (6 bases). Trimming left V 6 bases short and J 6 bases short, with 12 bases between. The CDR3 is made up of 14 amino acids. Germline V gene lookup returns CDR1 MDHEN and CDR2 SYDVKM. DNA of the CDR3: TGTGCCAGCAGCTACACAGGGAGTAATTCACCCCTCCACTTT. Encoded protein: CASSYTGSNSPLHF.